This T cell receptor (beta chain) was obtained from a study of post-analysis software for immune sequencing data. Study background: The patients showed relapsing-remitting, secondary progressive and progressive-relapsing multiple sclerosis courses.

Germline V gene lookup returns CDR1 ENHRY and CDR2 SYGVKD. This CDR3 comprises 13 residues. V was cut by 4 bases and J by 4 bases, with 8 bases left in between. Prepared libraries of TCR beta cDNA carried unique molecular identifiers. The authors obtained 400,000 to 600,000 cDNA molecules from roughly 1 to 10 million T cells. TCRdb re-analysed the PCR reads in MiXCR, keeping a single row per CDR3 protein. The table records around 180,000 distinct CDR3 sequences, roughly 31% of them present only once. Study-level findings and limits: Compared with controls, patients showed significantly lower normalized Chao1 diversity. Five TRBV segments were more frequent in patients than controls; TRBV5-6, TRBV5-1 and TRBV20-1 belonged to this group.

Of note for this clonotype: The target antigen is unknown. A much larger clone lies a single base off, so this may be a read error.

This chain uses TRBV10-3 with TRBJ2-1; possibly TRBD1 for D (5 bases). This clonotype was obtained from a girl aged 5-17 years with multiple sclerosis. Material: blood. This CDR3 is CAISGGRYNEQFF. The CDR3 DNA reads TGTGCCATCAGTGGGGGCAGGTACAATGAGCAGTTCTTC.